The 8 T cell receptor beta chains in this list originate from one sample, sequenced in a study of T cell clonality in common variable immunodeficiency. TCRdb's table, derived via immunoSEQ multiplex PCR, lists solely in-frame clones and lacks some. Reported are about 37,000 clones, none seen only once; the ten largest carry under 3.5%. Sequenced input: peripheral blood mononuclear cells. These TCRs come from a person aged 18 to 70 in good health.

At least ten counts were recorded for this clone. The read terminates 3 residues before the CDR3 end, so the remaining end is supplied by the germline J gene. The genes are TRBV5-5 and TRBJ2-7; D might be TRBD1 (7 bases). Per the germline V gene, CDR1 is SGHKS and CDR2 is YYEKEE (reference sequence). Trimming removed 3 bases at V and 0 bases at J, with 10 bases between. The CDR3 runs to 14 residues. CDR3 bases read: TGTGCCAGCAGCTCGGGGGACAGCTCCTACGAG. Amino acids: CASSSGDSSYE. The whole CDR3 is CASSSGDSSYEQYF.

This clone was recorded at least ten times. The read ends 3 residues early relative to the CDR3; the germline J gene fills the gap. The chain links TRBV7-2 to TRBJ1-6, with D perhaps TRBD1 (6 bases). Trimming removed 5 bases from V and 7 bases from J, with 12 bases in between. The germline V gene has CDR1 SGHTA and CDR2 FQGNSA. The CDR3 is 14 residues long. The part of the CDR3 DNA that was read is TGTGCCAGCAGCCAGGGACACCGGAATTCACCC. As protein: CASSQGHRNSP. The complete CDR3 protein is CASSQGHRNSPLHF.

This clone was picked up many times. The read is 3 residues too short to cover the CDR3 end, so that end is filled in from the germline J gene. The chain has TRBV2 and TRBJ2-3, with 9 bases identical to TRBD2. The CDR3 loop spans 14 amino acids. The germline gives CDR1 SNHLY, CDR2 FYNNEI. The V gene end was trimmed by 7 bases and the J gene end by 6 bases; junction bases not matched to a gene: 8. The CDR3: CASILAGTGDTQYF. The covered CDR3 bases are TGTGCCAGCATACTAGCGGGCACAGGGGATACG.

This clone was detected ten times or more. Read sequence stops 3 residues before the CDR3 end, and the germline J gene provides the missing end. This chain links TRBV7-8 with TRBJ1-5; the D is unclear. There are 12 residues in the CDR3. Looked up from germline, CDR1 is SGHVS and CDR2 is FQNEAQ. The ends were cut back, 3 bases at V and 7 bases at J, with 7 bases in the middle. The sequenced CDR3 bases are TGTGCCAGCAGCTTGTCAACACAGCCC. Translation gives CASSLSTQP. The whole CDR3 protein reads CASSLSTQPQHF. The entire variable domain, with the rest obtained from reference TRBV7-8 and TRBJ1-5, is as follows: GAGVSQSPRYKVAKRGQDVALRCDPISGHVSLFWYQQALGQGPEFLTYFQNEAQLDKSGLPSDRFFAERPEGSVSTLKIQRTQQEDSAVYLCASSLSTQPQHFGDGTRLSIL.

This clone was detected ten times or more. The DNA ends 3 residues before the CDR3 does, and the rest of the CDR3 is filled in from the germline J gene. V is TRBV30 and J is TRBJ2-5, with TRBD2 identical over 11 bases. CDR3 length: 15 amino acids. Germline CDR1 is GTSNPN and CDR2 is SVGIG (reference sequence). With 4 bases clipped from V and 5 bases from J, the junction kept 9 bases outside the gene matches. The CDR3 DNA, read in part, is TGTGCCTGGACGCTTACTAGCGGGAGCATGGAGACC. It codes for CAWTLTSGSMET. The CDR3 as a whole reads CAWTLTSGSMETQYF.

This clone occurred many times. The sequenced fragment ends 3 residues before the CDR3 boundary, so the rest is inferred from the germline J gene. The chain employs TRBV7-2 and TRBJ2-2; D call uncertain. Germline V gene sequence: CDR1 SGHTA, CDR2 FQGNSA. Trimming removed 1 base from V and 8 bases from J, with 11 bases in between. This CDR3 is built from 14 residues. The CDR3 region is CASSLVGLGGELFF. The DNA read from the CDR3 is TGTGCCAGCAGCTTAGTAGGGCTCGGTGGGGAG.

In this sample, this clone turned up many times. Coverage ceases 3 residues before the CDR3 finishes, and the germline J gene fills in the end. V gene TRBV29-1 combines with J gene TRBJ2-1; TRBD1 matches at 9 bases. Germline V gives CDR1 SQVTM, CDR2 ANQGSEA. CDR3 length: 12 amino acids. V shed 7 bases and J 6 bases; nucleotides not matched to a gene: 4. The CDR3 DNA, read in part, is TGCAGCGGAGAGACAGGGGGCAATGAG. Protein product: CSGETGGNE. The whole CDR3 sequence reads CSGETGGNEQFF.

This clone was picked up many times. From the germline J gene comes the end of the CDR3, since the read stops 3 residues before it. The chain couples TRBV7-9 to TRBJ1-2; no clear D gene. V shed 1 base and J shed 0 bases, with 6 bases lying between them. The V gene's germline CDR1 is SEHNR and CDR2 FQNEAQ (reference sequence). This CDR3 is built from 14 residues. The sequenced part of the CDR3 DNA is TGTGCCAGCAGCTTAGACGGTTCTAACTATGGC. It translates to CASSLDGSNYG. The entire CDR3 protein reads CASSLDGSNYGYTF.